This TCR beta chain was found in a study of vaccination and CD4 T cells after COVID-19. Whole-study context: Overlapping peptides covering the spike proteins of SARS-CoV-2, HCoV-NL63, HCoV-OC43 and HCoV-229E were added to stimulate cells.

The Oncomine TCR Beta short-read assay sequenced DNA from cultured CD4+ T cells. TCRdb passed the PCR reads through MiXCR, listing each CDR3 protein once. The data contain about 24,000 distinct CDR3 sequences, roughly 49% of them singletons. Documented treatment: approximately 10-day PBMC culture with coronavirus spike peptide pools or control peptides (ViraFEST assay). This clonotype was counted between two and nine times. Its target is unknown. The CDR3 loop spans 18 amino acids. J lost 0 bases, V lost 5 bases, and 15 bases had no gene match. Germline V gives CDR1 DFQATT, CDR2 SNEGSKA (reference sequence).

The origin of this receptor is a human donor who had recovered from COVID-19. The gene calls are TRBV20-1 and TRBJ2-1, with TRBD2 matching over 8 bases. Sample: CD4+ T cells from blood, cultured in vitro. The CDR3 spells CSAGGDYSGASSYNEQFF. In nucleotides, the CDR3 is TGCAGTGCTGGGGGGGATTATAGCGGGGCGAGCTCCTACAATGAGCAGTTCTTC.